This T cell receptor (beta chain) was sequenced during a study of memory CD4+ T cells and cytomegalovirus serostatus. At the level of the study: Healthy Belgian adult donors included about nine CMV-positive and some 24 CMV-negative people. Broader study findings: About 40% of the roughly 160 known CMV-associated TCRbeta sequences appeared in CD4+ memory.

Profiled with immunoSEQ multiplex PCR; TCRdb holds only in-frame clones, not every one. Of some 87,000 clones listed, under 90% are singletons. On this clone: Its antigen is undetermined.

Germline V gene data show CDR1 as MDHEN and CDR2 as SYDVKM. This CDR3 has 17 amino acids. The V segment lost 5 bases and the J segment 6 bases; nucleotides outside the gene matches: 16. Single viable CD3+CD4+CD8-CD45RO+ cells were sorted as the memory CD4+ T cells. Serostatus was set by detecting CMV pp150, pp28, p38, p52 IgG. The sequencing sample was made of memory CD4+ T cells from blood. The sequence was collected from an adult in good health and CMV-seropositive. This chain joins TRBV28 and TRBJ1-2; 9 nucleotides align to TRBD1. CDR3 coding DNA: TGTGCCAGCAGTCCCCTCCGGGACAGGGAACTTAGGAATGGCTACACCTTC. This encodes CASSPLRDRELRNGYTF.